This TCR beta chain was captured in a study of beta chain features in type 1 diabetes. Overall study context: Cell yields, gender and age were similar in healthy donors and patients.

With regard to this clone: Its antigen is undetermined.

Germline values: CDR1 SGHRS, CDR2 YFSETQ. CDR3 length: 15 residues. The V and J ends lost 4 bases and 1 base respectively, with 14 bases between them. The study, taken as a whole, reports: The study found moderately but significantly shorter TCRB CDR3s in all four CD4+ subsets of Type 1 diabetes patients.

Once sorted, every population was more than 95% pure. Expressed TCRB transcripts were sequenced because the isolated RNA had all been reverse transcribed beforehand. Data came from immunoSEQ multiplex PCR; TCRdb stores just in-frame clones and leaves some out. The table shows about 160,000 clones, with approximately 8% occurring only once. The chain joins TRBV5-1 to TRBJ1-1; TRBD1 is a possible D gene (6 bases). This clonotype was sampled from a man between 18 and 35 years old with type 1 diabetes. Sequences were obtained from central memory CD4+ T cells from blood. CDR3: CASSLDSIGNTEAFF. DNA for the CDR3: TGCGCCAGCAGCCTGGACAGCATTGGGAACACTGAAGCTTTCTTT.